A selection of T cell receptor beta chains follows, all from one sample in a study of blood T cells in healthy people across ages. TCRdb itself ran the 5' RACE reads through MiXCR, one entry per CDR3 protein. The sample holds fewer than 1,000,000 distinct CDR3 sequences, under 45% seen once. The sequenced material came from blood. All receptors come from a man in his 60s in good health. Both conserved end residues are part of each CDR3. The order of the fields is V gene, J gene, D gene, clone size, CDR3 DNA, CDR3 protein. A D gene is named only where the DNA matches it firmly. Not all rows give a size; the values are once, few, many and, for expanded clones, a class.

v_call: TRBV3-1
j_call: TRBJ2-1
d_call: TRBD1
clone_size: .
cdr3_nt: TGTGCCAGCAGCCAAGAATTGGGAGGACAGGGGGCTTACAATGAGCAGTTCTTC
cdr3_aa: CASSQELGGQGAYNEQFF

v_call: TRBV5-1
j_call: TRBJ1-1
d_call: .
clone_size: few
cdr3_nt: TGCGCCAGCAGCCCCGGGGGGGGTCAAACTGAAGCTTTCTTT
cdr3_aa: CASSPGGGQTEAFF

v_call: TRBV6-5
j_call: TRBJ1-4
d_call: TRBD1
clone_size: .
cdr3_nt: TGTGCCAGCAGTTACAACTACAGACAGGGGCCTAATGAAAAACTGTTTTTT
cdr3_aa: CASSYNYRQGPNEKLFF

v_call: TRBV6-5
j_call: TRBJ2-3
d_call: TRBD1
clone_size: .
cdr3_nt: TGTGCCAGCAGTTACTGGGATGGGGGACAGCAGGTAGATACGCAGTATTTT
cdr3_aa: CASSYWDGGQQVDTQYF

v_call: TRBV20-1
j_call: TRBJ2-2
d_call: TRBD1
clone_size: few
cdr3_nt: TGCAGTGCTAGTGCCGGGACAGGGAACACCGGGGAGCTGTTTTTT
cdr3_aa: CSASAGTGNTGELFF

v_call: TRBV6-6
j_call: TRBJ2-3
d_call: .
clone_size: .
cdr3_nt: TGTGCCAGCAGTTACTCGAAGCTGCAGGGCCGCACAGATACGCAGTATTTT
cdr3_aa: CASSYSKLQGRTDTQYF

v_call: TRBV29-1
j_call: TRBJ1-2
d_call: .
clone_size: few
cdr3_nt: TGCAGCGTTGTCCGGGGATCGTCGAGTTATGGCTACACCTTC
cdr3_aa: CSVVRGSSSYGYTF

v_call: TRBV3-1
j_call: TRBJ2-3
d_call: .
clone_size: .
cdr3_nt: TGTGCCAGCAGCCACGGAACAGGCACAGATACGCAGTATTTT
cdr3_aa: CASSHGTGTDTQYF

v_call: TRBV29-1
j_call: TRBJ1-2
d_call: TRBD1
clone_size: once
cdr3_nt: TGCAGCGGGGGACAGGCCTCTAACTATGGCTACATCTTC
cdr3_aa: CSGGQASNYGYIF

v_call: TRBV5-6
j_call: TRBJ2-1
d_call: .
clone_size: .
cdr3_nt: TGTGCCAGCAGCTATCAGTATCGGGGGATGTCGGACAATGAGCAGTTCTTC
cdr3_aa: CASSYQYRGMSDNEQFF

v_call: TRBV29-1
j_call: TRBJ2-3
d_call: .
clone_size: .
cdr3_nt: TGCAGCGGACGGACAGTCCCCTCTAGCACAGATACGCAGTATTTT
cdr3_aa: CSGRTVPSSTDTQYF

v_call: TRBV7-2
j_call: TRBJ2-5
d_call: TRBD1
clone_size: .
cdr3_nt: TGTGCCAGCAGCCAGGGACAGGGGCTAGTCGAGACCCAGTACTTC
cdr3_aa: CASSQGQGLVETQYF

v_call: TRBV11-3
j_call: TRBJ1-1
d_call: .
clone_size: .
cdr3_nt: TGTGCCAGCAGCTTAGTGGGCGGGCCCATGACTGAAGCTTTCTTT
cdr3_aa: CASSLVGGPMTEAFF

v_call: TRBV24-1
j_call: TRBJ2-5
d_call: .
clone_size: .
cdr3_nt: TGTGCCACCAGTGATAGGAGGGGTACCCAGTACTTC
cdr3_aa: CATSDRRGTQYF

v_call: TRBV7-9
j_call: TRBJ1-1
d_call: .
clone_size: .
cdr3_nt: TGTGCCAGCAGGCAAATTCGGGAGAGAGAAGCTTTCTTT
cdr3_aa: CASRQIREREAFF

v_call: TRBV27
j_call: TRBJ2-5
d_call: .
clone_size: .
cdr3_nt: TGTGCCAGCAGTCCAACCCCCCGGGCGCAACTGAGAACCAATGGGGAGACCCAGTACTTC
cdr3_aa: CASSPTPRAQLRTNGETQYF

v_call: TRBV3-1
j_call: TRBJ2-1
d_call: TRBD2
clone_size: few
cdr3_nt: TGTGCCAGCAGCCGAATGGATCTCCTAGCGGGGGTGTCTAATGAGCAGTTCTTC
cdr3_aa: CASSRMDLLAGVSNEQFF

v_call: TRBV6-1
j_call: TRBJ2-7
d_call: .
clone_size: few
cdr3_nt: TGTGCCAGCGGAGAAGGGGGAACCTACGAGCAGTACTTC
cdr3_aa: CASGEGGTYEQYF

v_call: TRBV9
j_call: TRBJ2-3
d_call: TRBD2
clone_size: .
cdr3_nt: TGCGCCAGCAGCGCCCAAACTGGGGGGGTTACAGATACGCAGTATTTT
cdr3_aa: CASSAQTGGVTDTQYF

v_call: TRBV11-3
j_call: TRBJ2-3
d_call: TRBD1
clone_size: .
cdr3_nt: TGTGCCAGCAGCTTGAGGGGGGACAGGGCTGCCGCAGATACGCAGTATTTT
cdr3_aa: CASSLRGDRAAADTQYF

v_call: TRBV7-3
j_call: TRBJ2-3
d_call: TRBD2
clone_size: many
cdr3_nt: TGTGCCAGCAGCCCAGTCCCTAGCGGTACAGATACGCAGTATTTT
cdr3_aa: CASSPVPSGTDTQYF

v_call: TRBV20-1
j_call: TRBJ2-7
d_call: .
clone_size: .
cdr3_nt: TGCAGTGCTAGACAGCTGAGCTCCTACGAGCAGTACTTC
cdr3_aa: CSARQLSSYEQYF

v_call: TRBV14
j_call: TRBJ2-3
d_call: .
clone_size: few
cdr3_nt: TGTGCCAGCAGCACCTCGGTGGCGAGCAAGTATTTT
cdr3_aa: CASSTSVASKYF

v_call: TRBV2
j_call: TRBJ2-7
d_call: .
clone_size: .
cdr3_nt: TGTGCCAGCAGTGCAGGGCCCTACGAGCAGTACTTC
cdr3_aa: CASSAGPYEQYF

v_call: TRBV5-6
j_call: TRBJ1-2
d_call: .
clone_size: few
cdr3_nt: TGTGCCAGCAGCTGGGGAACGGAGGCGGGCTACACCTTC
cdr3_aa: CASSWGTEAGYTF

v_call: TRBV7-9
j_call: TRBJ2-7
d_call: TRBD1
clone_size: .
cdr3_nt: TGTGCCAGCAGCTTAGGACAGGGGCGAACCTACTACGAGCAGTACTTC
cdr3_aa: CASSLGQGRTYYEQYF

v_call: TRBV20-1
j_call: TRBJ2-6
d_call: TRBD1
clone_size: many
cdr3_nt: TGCAGTGCAGACAGGGGCGCCTTCTCTGGGGCCAACGTCCTGACTTTC
cdr3_aa: CSADRGAFSGANVLTF

v_call: TRBV5-1
j_call: TRBJ1-2
d_call: .
clone_size: .
cdr3_nt: TGCGCCAGCAGCATGGACAGCACCTATGGCTACACCTTC
cdr3_aa: CASSMDSTYGYTF

v_call: TRBV30
j_call: TRBJ2-5
d_call: TRBD2
clone_size: few
cdr3_nt: TGTGCCTGGGTACTAGCGGGGAAACAAGAGACCCAGTACTTC
cdr3_aa: CAWVLAGKQETQYF

v_call: TRBV2
j_call: TRBJ1-3
d_call: .
clone_size: .
cdr3_nt: TGTGCCAGCTGCCGTGAGGGTGGAAACACCATATATTTT
cdr3_aa: CASCREGGNTIYF

v_call: TRBV12-3/TRBV12-4
j_call: TRBJ2-7
d_call: TRBD1
clone_size: many
cdr3_nt: TGTGCCAGCAGTTATCGGAAGGACAGGAAGGGCAACGAGCAGTACTTC
cdr3_aa: CASSYRKDRKGNEQYF

v_call: TRBV30
j_call: TRBJ2-7
d_call: .
clone_size: few
cdr3_nt: TGTGCCTGGAGTGTACAACGGGCCCTTAGCTCCTACGAGCAGTACTTC
cdr3_aa: CAWSVQRALSSYEQYF

v_call: TRBV12-3/TRBV12-4
j_call: TRBJ2-1
d_call: TRBD2
clone_size: .
cdr3_nt: TGTGCCAGCAGAATAGCGGGGGCCTCCAGCAATGAGCAGTTCTTC
cdr3_aa: CASRIAGASSNEQFF

v_call: TRBV5-1
j_call: TRBJ1-2
d_call: .
clone_size: .
cdr3_nt: TGCGCCAGCACCGAGGCGGGATATGGCTACACCTTC
cdr3_aa: CASTEAGYGYTF

v_call: TRBV5-1
j_call: TRBJ2-1
d_call: TRBD1
clone_size: .
cdr3_nt: TGCGCCAGCAGATTAGGACAGGGGGCGAACTACAATGAGCAGTTCTTC
cdr3_aa: CASRLGQGANYNEQFF

v_call: TRBV6-2/TRBV6-3
j_call: TRBJ2-7
d_call: TRBD1
clone_size: few
cdr3_nt: TGTGCCAGCACCTCCCGGACAGGGGGGATCTACGAGCAGTACTTC
cdr3_aa: CASTSRTGGIYEQYF

v_call: TRBV5-8
j_call: TRBJ2-1
d_call: TRBD2
clone_size: .
cdr3_nt: TGTGCCAGCAGAGCGACGCCGGGACTAGCGGGGGGGCCGGCGAACGAGCAGTTCTTC
cdr3_aa: CASRATPGLAGGPANEQFF